The T cell receptor (beta chain) described here comes from a study of blood T cells in healthy people across ages. The extraction recovered at least 5 micrograms of total RNA per sample. Trimming took off 8 bases at V and 5 bases at J, with 12 bases between the two ends. This CDR3 has 11 amino acids. CDR1 and CDR2 (germline): SQVTM, ANQGSEA. Primers used in a second PCR of about 7 to 12 cycles were a sample-barcoded 5' primer and a J-beta primer mix. Each cDNA molecule was tagged by a template-switch adaptor that had 12 random nucleotides. TCRdb ran MiXCR on the 5' RACE reads and lists one entry per CDR3 protein. This sample yields some 1.1 million distinct CDR3 sequences, of which more than 30% are seen a single time; over 10% belongs to the top ten.

The clonotype comes from a man between 18 and 35 years old in good health. The sample comprised blood. The V call is TRBV29-1, the J call TRBJ2-5; tentative D call: TRBD2 (6 bases). CDR3 in amino acids: CSLHGGETQYF. CDR3 nucleotides: TGCAGCCTACATGGGGGGGAGACCCAGTACTTC.